Each of the 2 T cell receptor beta chains below was sequenced from the same sample in a study of Graves' ophthalmopathy and Graves' hyperthyroidism. Investigators amplified TCR beta CDR3 regions from RNA transcripts. The authors performed first-round RT-PCR with HTBI primers and then a second-round multiplex PCR. TCRdb re-called the multiplex PCR reads with MiXCR, one entry per CDR3 protein. In the table there are about 550,000 distinct CDR3 sequences, roughly 40% of which are singletons. Sequencing input: peripheral blood or thyroid tissue (not recorded which). These receptors originate from an adult man with Graves' hyperthyroidism.

J is TRBJ1-2 and V is TRBV10-3; 12 nucleotides line up with TRBD1. The junction had 10 bases not matched to a gene; V was cut back by 4 bases and J by 7 bases. CDR1 and CDR2 from the germline V gene are ENHRY and SYGVKD. The CDR3 is 16 residues long. The CDR3 coding sequence is TGTGCCATCAGTGCTAGGGGACAGGGGGCGTTTGGTGGCTACACCTTC. The encoded protein is CAISARGQGAFGGYTF.

Turning to this clonotype: The missing conserved phenylalanine or tryptophan at the end of this CDR3 makes a read error likely. The DNA is left out, because the CDR3 cannot be placed on it with certainty; the CDR3 is given as TCRdb lists it. This rearrangement joins TRBV29-1 to TRBJ1-3; the tabulated D call, TRBD1, remains unverified against the DNA. The CDR3 has 8 amino acids, counting both end residues. Germline CDR1 and CDR2: SQVTM and ANQGSEA. The CDR3 region is CSVRDRRR.